One and the same sample provided the 4 T cell receptor beta chains below, sequenced in a study of blood T cells in healthy people across ages. Combining a sample-barcoded 5' primer with a J-beta primer mix, a second PCR ran for roughly 6 to 12 cycles. MiXCR, applied by TCRdb to the 5' RACE reads, yields one record per CDR3 protein. The sample carries around 580,000 distinct CDR3 sequences, around 48% recorded once. Sequencing used blood. The receptors were gathered from a man older than 75 in good health.

The gene calls are TRBV5-1 and TRBJ2-3; TRBD1 matches 11 bases. There are 16 residues in the CDR3. The germline CDR1 and CDR2 sequences are SGHRS and YFSETQ. V dropped 8 bases and J dropped 4; count of bases not matched to a gene: 12. CDR3 region: CASRFPGQGVSDTQYF. The CDR3 DNA reads as TGCGCCAGTCGTTTTCCGGGACAGGGGGTTTCAGATACGCAGTATTTT.

The chain has TRBV5-5 and TRBJ2-1; D possibly uses TRBD1 or TRBD2 (5 bases each). CDR1 SGHKS and CDR2 YYEKEE come from the germline V gene (reference sequence). Trimming shortened V by 4 bases and J by 15 bases, and 20 bases separated the two germline ends. This CDR3 contains 13 residues. CDR3 sequence reads: CASSRDGHTAGFF. CDR3 coding DNA: TGTGCCAGCAGCCGGGACGGTCACACAGCAGGGTTCTTC.

The rearrangement joins TRBV7-2 to TRBJ1-2, with 7 nucleotides matching TRBD1. Germline CDR1 is SGHTA and CDR2 is FQGNSA. V lost 5 bases to trimming and J lost 2 bases; unmatched junction nucleotides: 8. The CDR3 is made up of 15 amino acids. The DNA for the CDR3 is TGTGCCAGCAGCCCGGGACAGCTTGCCAACTATGGCTACACCTTC. This translates into CASSPGQLANYGYTF. The whole variable domain, filled in from reference TRBV7-2 and TRBJ1-2, reads GAGVSQSPSNKVTEKGKDVELRCDPISGHTALYWYRQSLGQGLEFLIYFQGNSAPDKSGLPSDRFSAERTGGSVSTLTIQRTQQEDSAVYLCASSPGQLANYGYTFGSGTRLTVV.

The J gene is TRBJ2-3, the V gene TRBV9; tentatively, D is TRBD2 (6 bases). CDR3 length equals 18 residues. CDR1 is SGDLS, CDR2 YYNGEE, per germline. Trimming removed 0 bases from V and 1 base from J, with 18 bases in between. Written as DNA, the CDR3 is TGTGCCAGCAGCGTAGCTACGGGACTGGGGTGGGGCACAGATACGCAGTATTTT. Its protein is CASSVATGLGWGTDTQYF.